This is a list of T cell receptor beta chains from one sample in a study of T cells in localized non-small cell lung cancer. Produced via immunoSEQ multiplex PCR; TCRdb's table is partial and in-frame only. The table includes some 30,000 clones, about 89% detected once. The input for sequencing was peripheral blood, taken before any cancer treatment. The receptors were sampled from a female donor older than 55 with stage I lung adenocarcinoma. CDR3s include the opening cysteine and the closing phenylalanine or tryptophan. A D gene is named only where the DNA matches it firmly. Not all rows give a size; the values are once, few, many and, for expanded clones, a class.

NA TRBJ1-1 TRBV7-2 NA CASSLWARGSEAFF TGTGCCAGCAGCTTATGGGCGAGGGGTAGTGAAGCTTTCTTT
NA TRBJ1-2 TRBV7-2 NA CASSLAQGAVYGYTF TGTGCCAGCAGCTTAGCGCAAGGGGCGGTCTATGGCTACACCTTC
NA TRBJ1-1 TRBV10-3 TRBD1 CAISTGTGDTEAFF TGTGCCATATCCACCGGGACAGGGGACACTGAAGCTTTCTTT
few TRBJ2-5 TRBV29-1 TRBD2 CSVEGASGGETQYF TGCAGCGTTGAAGGGGCTAGCGGAGGAGAGACCCAGTACTTC
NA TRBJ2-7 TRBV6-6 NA CASSYSQGPYEQYF TGTGCCAGCAGTTACTCGCAAGGGCCCTACGAGCAGTACTTC
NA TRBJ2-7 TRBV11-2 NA CASSLGMGSRDEQYF TGTGCCAGCAGCTTAGGAATGGGTTCTAGGGACGAGCAGTACTTC
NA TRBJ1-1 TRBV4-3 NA CASSQEMWNAEAFF TGCGCCAGCAGCCAAGAGATGTGGAATGCTGAAGCTTTCTTT
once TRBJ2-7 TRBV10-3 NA CAISESTAHYEQYF TGTGCCATCAGTGAGTCTACAGCGCACTACGAGCAGTACTTC
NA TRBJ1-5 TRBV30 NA CAWSVAGWQPQHF TGTGCCTGGAGTGTAGCCGGGTGGCAGCCCCAGCATTTT
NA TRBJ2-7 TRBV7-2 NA CASSPTSLTYEQYF TGTGCCAGCAGCCCAACTAGTTTAACCTACGAGCAGTACTTC
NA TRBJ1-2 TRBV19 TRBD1 CASSLRTGVFNYGYTF TGTGCCAGTAGCCTACGGACAGGGGTTTTTAACTATGGCTACACCTTC
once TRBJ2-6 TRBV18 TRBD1 CASSPPGQGVPGANVLTF TGTGCCAGCTCACCCCCGGGACAGGGGGTCCCTGGGGCCAACGTCCTGACTTTC
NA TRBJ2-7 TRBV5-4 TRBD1 CASSSPGQGSYEQYF TGTGCCAGCAGCTCTCCGGGACAGGGATCCTACGAGCAGTACTTC
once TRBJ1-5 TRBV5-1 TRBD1 CASSRGTAPRPQHF TGCGCCAGCAGTCGCGGGACAGCCCCAAGGCCCCAGCATTTT
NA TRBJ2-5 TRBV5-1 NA CASSFAQETQYF TGCGCCAGCAGTTTCGCCCAAGAGACCCAGTACTTC
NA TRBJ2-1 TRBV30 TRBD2 CASRTSGSNEQFF TGTGCCTCCCGGACTAGCGGGAGTAATGAGCAGTTCTTC
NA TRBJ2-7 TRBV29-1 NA CSVWSDLNYEQYF TGCAGCGTGTGGTCAGATTTGAACTACGAGCAGTACTTC
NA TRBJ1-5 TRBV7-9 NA CASTQDGYQPQHF TGTGCCAGCACCCAGGACGGCTATCAGCCCCAGCATTTT
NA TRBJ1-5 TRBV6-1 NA CASTPGGSNQPQHF TGTGCCAGCACCCCCGGGGGTAGCAATCAGCCCCAGCATTTT
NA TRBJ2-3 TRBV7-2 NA CASSRTDTQYF TGTGCCAGCAGCCGCACAGATACGCAGTATTTT
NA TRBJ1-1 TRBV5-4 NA CASSFGDLNTEAFF TGTGCCAGCAGCTTCGGGGACTTGAACACTGAAGCTTTCTTT
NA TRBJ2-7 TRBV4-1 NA CASSQDLAPYYEQYF TGCGCCAGCAGCCAAGATCTGGCGCCTTACTACGAGCAGTACTTC
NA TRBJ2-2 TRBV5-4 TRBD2 CASSDRAGFDTGELFF TGTGCCAGCAGCGACCGAGCGGGATTTGACACCGGGGAGCTGTTTTTT
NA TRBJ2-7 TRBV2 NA CASSEIYEQYF TGTGCCAGCAGTGAAATCTACGAGCAGTACTTC
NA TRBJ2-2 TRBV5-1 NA CASGPTGSGELFF TGCGCCAGCGGACCTACAGGGTCCGGGGAGCTGTTTTTT
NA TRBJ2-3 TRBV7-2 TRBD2 CVSSFLAGITDTQYF TGTGTCAGCAGCTTTTTAGCGGGAATCACAGATACGCAGTATTTT
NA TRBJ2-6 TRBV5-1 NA CASSLVNSGANVLTF TGCGCCAGCAGCTTGGTGAACTCTGGGGCCAACGTCCTGACTTTC
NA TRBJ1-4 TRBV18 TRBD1 CASSPLRDSNEKLFF TGTGCCAGCTCACCACTCCGGGACAGTAATGAAAAACTGTTTTTT
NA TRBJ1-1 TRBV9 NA CASSVASMNTEAFF TGTGCCAGCAGCGTAGCGTCCATGAACACTGAAGCTTTCTTT
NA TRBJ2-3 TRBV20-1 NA CSARDTDTQYF TGCAGTGCTAGGGACACAGATACGCAGTATTTT
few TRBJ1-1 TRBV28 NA CASSLHILNTEAFF TGTGCCAGCAGCCTACATATCCTAAACACTGAAGCTTTCTTT
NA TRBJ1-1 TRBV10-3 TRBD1 CAISGDRGNTEAFF TGTGCCATCAGTGGGGACAGGGGGAACACTGAAGCTTTCTTT
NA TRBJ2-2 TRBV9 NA CASSVGAAANTGELFF TGTGCCAGCAGCGTAGGTGCAGCCGCGAACACCGGGGAGCTGTTTTTT
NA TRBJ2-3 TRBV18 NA CASSPAQADTDTQYF TGTGCCAGCTCCCCAGCCCAGGCCGACACAGATACGCAGTATTTT
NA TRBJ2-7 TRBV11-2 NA CASSLESGYEQYF TGTGCCAGCAGCTTAGAGTCTGGCTACGAGCAGTACTTC